The 9 T cell receptor beta chains listed next were all sequenced from one sample in a study of graft-versus-host responses after intestinal transplantation. Assay: immunoSEQ multiplex PCR; the TCRdb copy retains only in-frame clones and omits some. Among around 100,000 clones listed, roughly 87% were seen once. The antigens these receptors bind are not known. Sequenced material: unstimulated CD4+ T cells sorted from spleen or lymph node cells, taken before intestinal transplant. All receptors derive from a human donor who received an intestinal transplant.

The chain carries TRBV19 and TRBJ2-7; maybe TRBD2 (6 bases). Trimming took off 3 bases at V and 6 bases at J, with 18 bases between the two ends. CDR3 size: 15 residues. Germline V gene data show CDR1 as LNHDA and CDR2 as SQIVND (reference sequence). The CDR3 protein is CASSMNTGLMGEQYF. The CDR3 bases are TGTGCCAGTAGTATGAATACGGGACTGATGGGCGAGCAGTACTTC.

There are a few counts of this clone. The chain recombines TRBV10-2 with TRBJ2-1; 8 bases line up with TRBD1. The germline V gene has CDR1 WSHSY and CDR2 SAAADI. Trimming at V came to 2 bases and at J to 13 bases, leaving 7 bases not matched to a gene. The length of the CDR3 is 13 residues. CDR3 nucleotide sequence: TGCGCCAGCAGTGAGACCCGAGACAGGGGCCAGTTCTTC. Protein sequence: CASSETRDRGQFF.

This clone has a handful of counts. The rearrangement links TRBV11-3 to TRBJ1-5; D remains unclear. Germline CDR1 SGHNT, CDR2 YENEEA. The CDR3 sequence is 16 residues long. The V end lost 1 base, the J end lost 2 bases, and 12 bases lay between the germline ends. The CDR3 DNA follows: TGTGCCAGCAGCTTAGGGTACGGGAGAGGCAATCAGCCCCAGCATTTT. Its protein is CASSLGYGRGNQPQHF.

V gene TRBV6-5 combines with J gene TRBJ1-4; D not resolved. Germline V gene lookup returns CDR1 MNHEY and CDR2 SVGAGI. Trimming took 3 bases from V and 4 from J, leaving 6 bases between them. This CDR3 is built from 13 residues. The CDR3 DNA follows: TGTGCCAGCAGTTATGGGGTTAATGAAAAACTGTTTTTT. It specifies CASSYGVNEKLFF.

This chain joins TRBV15 and TRBJ2-2; D may match TRBD1 or TRBD2 (7 bases each). V lost 0 bases and J 3 bases, leaving 14 bases between the germline ends. Germline lookup yields CDR1 LNHNV and CDR2 YYDKDF (reference sequence). CDR3 length: 17 amino acids. The CDR3 DNA reads as TGTGCCACCAGCAGAGATCAGGGGGGGAGCGACACCGGGGAGCTGTTTTTT. It is translated as CATSRDQGGSDTGELFF.

The rearrangement links TRBV4-1 to TRBJ2-3, with a weak D call TRBD2 (6 bases). Deletions cut 1 base from V and 2 bases from J, with 13 bases between. The CDR3 spans 16 residues. Germline V gives CDR1 MGHRA, CDR2 YSYEKL. CDR3 DNA: TGCGCCAGCAGCCAAGTCGGGTGGGGGGACACAGATACGCAGTATTTT. Translation gives CASSQVGWGDTDTQYF.

The V call is TRBV28, the J call TRBJ2-1; TRBD2 matches 7 bases. This CDR3 has 15 amino acids. Unmatched junction bases numbered 7, after V lost 5 bases and J lost 3 bases. The V gene's germline CDR1 is MDHEN and CDR2 SYDVKM. The CDR3 sequence: CASSQGGPNYNEQFF. DNA for the CDR3: TGTGCCAGCAGTCAGGGAGGGCCTAACTACAATGAGCAGTTCTTC.

This clone occurred once. Sequence at one end of the junction differs from germline and may be a read error. The rearrangement uses TRBV11-2 and TRBJ1-2; D gene ambiguous. The CDR3 spans 17 residues. Germline values: CDR1 SGHAT, CDR2 FQNNGV. This chain's CDR3 is CAGSLERRAVPYYGYTF. The DNA for the CDR3 is TGTGCCGGCAGCTTAGAAAGGAGGGCAGTACCCTACTATGGCTACACCTTC.

The rearrangement uses TRBV9 and TRBJ2-7, with 9 bases aligning to TRBD2. The trim removed 4 bases at V and 3 bases at J, leaving 8 bases unmatched. Germline V lookup: CDR1 SGDLS, CDR2 YYNGEE. There are 15 residues in the CDR3. CDR3 coding DNA: TGTGCCAGCAGCCCCCGAAGAGCGGGGGGCTACGAGCAGTACTTC. This codes for CASSPRRAGGYEQYF.